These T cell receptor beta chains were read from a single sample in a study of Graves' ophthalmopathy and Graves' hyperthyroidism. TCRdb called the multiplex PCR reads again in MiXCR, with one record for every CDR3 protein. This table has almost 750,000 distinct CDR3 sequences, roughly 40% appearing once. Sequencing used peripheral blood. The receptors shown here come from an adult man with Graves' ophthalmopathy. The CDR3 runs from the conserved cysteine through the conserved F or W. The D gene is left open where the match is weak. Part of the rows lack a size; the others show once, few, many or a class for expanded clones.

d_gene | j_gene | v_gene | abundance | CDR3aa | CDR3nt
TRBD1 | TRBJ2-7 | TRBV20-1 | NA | CSARDSWDSNYEQYF | TGCAGTGCTAGAGATTCCTGGGACAGTAACTACGAGCAGTACTTC
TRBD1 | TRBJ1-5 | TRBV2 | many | CASSVRQGGQPQHF | TGTGCCAGCAGTGTCAGGCAGGGGGGACAGCCCCAGCATTTT
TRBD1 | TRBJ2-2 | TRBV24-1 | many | CATSAQGVTGELFF | TGTGCCACCAGTGCCCAGGGGGTCACCGGGGAGCTGTTTTTT
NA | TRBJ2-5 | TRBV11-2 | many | CASSLDGTVQETQYF | TGTGCCAGCAGCTTAGATGGCACAGTCCAAGAGACCCAGTACTTC
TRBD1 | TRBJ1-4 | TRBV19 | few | CASGKQGAINEKLFF | TGTGCCAGTGGGAAACAGGGGGCGATTAATGAAAAACTGTTTTTT
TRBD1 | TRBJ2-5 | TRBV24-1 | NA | CATSDPGTGRGDQETQYF | TGTGCCACCAGTGATCCTGGGACAGGGCGAGGGGACCAAGAGACCCAGTACTTC
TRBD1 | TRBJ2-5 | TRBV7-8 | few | CASSSGTGGISPQYF | TGTGCCAGCAGCTCTGGGACAGGGGGCATCTCCCCCCAGTACTTC
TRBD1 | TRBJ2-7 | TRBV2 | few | CASSYSDRGEYEQYF | TGTGCCAGCAGTTACTCTGACAGGGGGGAGTACGAGCAGTACTTC
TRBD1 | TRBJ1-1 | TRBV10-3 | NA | CASRRDRGRGEAFF | TGTGCCAGCCGCCGTGACAGGGGGCGCGGTGAAGCTTTCTTT
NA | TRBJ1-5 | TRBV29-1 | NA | CSLTGSGQPQHF | TGCAGCCTTACAGGGTCAGGTCAGCCCCAGCATTTT
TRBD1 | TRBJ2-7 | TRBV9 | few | CASSQVGGTGEQYF | TGTGCCAGCAGCCAAGTAGGGGGGACAGGGGAGCAGTACTTC
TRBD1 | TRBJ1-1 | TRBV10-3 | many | CAISARTGKGTEAFF | TGTGCCATCAGTGCCCGGACAGGGAAAGGCACTGAAGCTTTCTTT
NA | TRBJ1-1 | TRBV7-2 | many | CASSPPSWTNTEAFF | TGTGCCAGCAGTCCCCCCAGCTGGACCAACACTGAAGCTTTCTTT